The subject of this entry is one T cell receptor (beta chain). This clonotype was found many times. Which antigen it targets is not known. Per-base quality was not reported, and no clone a single base away is much larger than it. This specimen belongs to a study of T cell repertoires in cytomegalovirus infection (dated by TCRdb to between 2017 and 2020). For context, the study as a whole: Donor HLA type was relevant to the analysis, as public TCR beta signatures indicated carriage of CMV infection together with the matching HLA type.

Sequenced using an Illumina HiSeq 1500. In-frame beta chains were kept once TCRdb had trimmed the public reads at Q25 with fastp and called clones with MiXCR. A single entry per CDR3 protein holds the most common genes and DNA from its merged rows. The sample table lists roughly 250,000 distinct CDR3 sequences, 22% of them with a count of one. The top ten clones comprise over 15% of the sample. On the study overall, not on this receptor specifically: The ex vivo response was dominated by HLA-C-restricted CMV-specific TCR beta clonotypes, which also provided the single most frequent clonotype in two of eight donors. In both this cohort and an independent roughly 330-donor cohort, the cumulative frequency of public TCR beta family members distinguished carriers of CMV infection plus the relevant HLA type.

Its CDR3 holds 16 amino acids, cysteine through phenylalanine. Only the CDR3 region is kept as DNA, spanning 48 bases read in frame from base 1. Sequences MDHEN (CDR1) and SYDVKM (CDR2) are obtained from the germline V gene. Relative to germline, V is missing 6 bases and J is missing 4 bases, with 13 bases of the junction outside any gene match. The rearrangement joined TRBV28 to TRBJ2-7; 9 bases in the middle match TRBD1. The sample was CD8+ T cells from PBMCs. The source of this sequence is a human donor in good health (CMV status not recorded). Some clones in this sample may be carry-over from other donors' samples. The DNA is TGTGCCAGCAGGACAGGACAGGGGTTTTTCCCTTACGAGCAGTACTTC. This translates into CASRTGQGFFPYEQYF.